This T cell receptor beta chain is drawn from a study of regulatory T cells in long-lasting Graves disease. CDR1 and CDR2 from the germline V gene are MGHDK and SYGVNS. The CDR3 consists of 14 residues. V shed 0 bases and J shed 10 bases, with 10 bases lying between them. Time point here: persistent/refractory GD, antithyroid drugs over 5 years with positive TRAb. PBMCs provided the RNA from which the TCR library was made. The TCR beta library used iRepertoire HTBI primers with Arm-PCR amplification of CDR3. Original processing notes: Identification yielded approximately 66 TRBV and over eleven TRBJ segments across samples. A single record per CDR3 protein comes from TCRdb applying MiXCR to the multiplex PCR reads. None of the V and J calls come from the authors' own analysis; TCRdb made them. The data hold about 660,000 distinct CDR3 sequences, with about 32% observed a single time.

The J gene is TRBJ1-6, the V gene TRBV25-1; D possibly corresponds to TRBD1 (5 bases). This receptor was taken from a female donor with Graves disease. The source was peripheral blood mononuclear cells (PBMCs), collected when the disease was refractory, from a patient treated with antithyroid drugs. CDR3 bases: TGTGCCAGCAGTGAATATGCAGGGACCTCACCCCTCCACTTT. As protein: CASSEYAGTSPLHF.